This T cell receptor beta chain was captured in a study of Graves' ophthalmopathy and Graves' hyperthyroidism. The overall study: The blood sample was drawn at first diagnosis and before any treatment. Findings and caveats of the study: At 70.59% sensitivity and 72.22% specificity, the model predicted progression of the ophthalmopathy.

The sample holds a few counts of this clonotype. As yet, its antigen is unknown. Deletions cut 7 bases from V and 3 bases from J, with 7 bases between. This CDR3 contains 11 residues. Germline CDR1 is SGHRS and CDR2 is YFSETQ. Amplified material comprised TCR beta CDR3 regions derived from RNA transcripts. RT-PCR was first run with HTBI primers, then multiplex PCR in a second round. TCRdb ran MiXCR on the multiplex PCR reads and lists one entry per CDR3 protein. The table includes roughly 480,000 distinct CDR3 sequences, around 15% detected once. The sample taken for sequencing was blood. The TCR sequence derives from a woman in her thirties with Graves' ophthalmopathy. The V call is TRBV5-1, the J call TRBJ2-5, with D unresolved. CDR3 in DNA: TGCGCCAGCCGATTAAAAGAGACCCAGTACTTC. It specifies CASRLKETQYF.